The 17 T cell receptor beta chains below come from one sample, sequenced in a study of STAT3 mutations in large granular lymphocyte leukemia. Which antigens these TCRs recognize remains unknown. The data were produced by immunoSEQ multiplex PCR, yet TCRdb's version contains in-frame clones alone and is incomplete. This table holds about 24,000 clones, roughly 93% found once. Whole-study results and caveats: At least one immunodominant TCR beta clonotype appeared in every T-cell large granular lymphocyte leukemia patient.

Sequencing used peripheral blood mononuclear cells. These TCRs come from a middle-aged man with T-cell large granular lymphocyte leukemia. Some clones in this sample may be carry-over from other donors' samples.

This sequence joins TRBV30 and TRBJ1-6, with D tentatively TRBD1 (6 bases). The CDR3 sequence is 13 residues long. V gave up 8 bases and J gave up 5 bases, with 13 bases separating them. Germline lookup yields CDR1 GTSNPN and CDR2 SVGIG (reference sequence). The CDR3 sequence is CAEAQGNNSPLHF. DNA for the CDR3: TGTGCCGAGGCACAGGGTAATAATTCACCCCTCCACTTT.

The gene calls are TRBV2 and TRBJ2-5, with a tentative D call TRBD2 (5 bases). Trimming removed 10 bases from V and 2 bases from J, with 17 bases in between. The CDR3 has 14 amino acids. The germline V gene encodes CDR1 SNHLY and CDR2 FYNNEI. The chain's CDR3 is CATRTDRLQETQYF. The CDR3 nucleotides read TGTGCCACCCGGACGGATCGACTACAAGAGACCCAGTACTTC.

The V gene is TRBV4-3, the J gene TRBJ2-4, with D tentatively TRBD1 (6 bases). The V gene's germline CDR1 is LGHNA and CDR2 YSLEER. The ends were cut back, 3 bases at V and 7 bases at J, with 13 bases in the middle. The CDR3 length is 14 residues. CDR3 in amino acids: CASSQGAVGNIQYF. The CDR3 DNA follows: TGCGCCAGCAGCCAGGGGGCAGTAGGGAACATTCAGTACTTC.

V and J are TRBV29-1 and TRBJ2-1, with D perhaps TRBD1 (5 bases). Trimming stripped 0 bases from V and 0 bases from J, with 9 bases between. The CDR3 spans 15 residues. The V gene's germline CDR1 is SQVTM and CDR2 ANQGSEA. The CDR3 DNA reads TGCAGCGTTGAAGATCAAGGGGACTCCTACAATGAGCAGTTCTTC. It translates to CSVEDQGDSYNEQFF.

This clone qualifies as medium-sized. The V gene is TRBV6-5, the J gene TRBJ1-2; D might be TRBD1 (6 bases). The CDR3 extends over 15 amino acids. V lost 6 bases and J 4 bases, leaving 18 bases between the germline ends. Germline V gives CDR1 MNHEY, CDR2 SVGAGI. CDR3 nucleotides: TGTGCCAGCAGCTATGCCACCGGGACATCCTATGGCTACACCTTC. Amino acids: CASSYATGTSYGYTF.

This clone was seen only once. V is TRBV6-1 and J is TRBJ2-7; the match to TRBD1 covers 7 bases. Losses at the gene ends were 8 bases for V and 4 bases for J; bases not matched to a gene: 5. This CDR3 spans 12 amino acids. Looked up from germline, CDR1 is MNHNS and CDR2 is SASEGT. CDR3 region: CASLDRVYEQYF. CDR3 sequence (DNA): TGTGCCAGCCTAGACAGGGTTTACGAGCAGTACTTC.

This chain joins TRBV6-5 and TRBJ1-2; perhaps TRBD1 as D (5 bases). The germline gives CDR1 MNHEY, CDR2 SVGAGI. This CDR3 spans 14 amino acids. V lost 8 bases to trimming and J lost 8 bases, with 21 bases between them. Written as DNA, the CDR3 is TGTGCCAGCTACACCGGCCGGGGCGTGCGGGGCTACACCTTC. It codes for CASYTGRGVRGYTF.

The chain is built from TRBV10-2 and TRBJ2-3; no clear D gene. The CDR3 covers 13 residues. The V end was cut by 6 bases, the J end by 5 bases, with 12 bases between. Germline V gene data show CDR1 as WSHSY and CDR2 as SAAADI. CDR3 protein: CASRIPGGDTQYF. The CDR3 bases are TGCGCCAGCAGGATCCCAGGCGGAGATACGCAGTATTTT.

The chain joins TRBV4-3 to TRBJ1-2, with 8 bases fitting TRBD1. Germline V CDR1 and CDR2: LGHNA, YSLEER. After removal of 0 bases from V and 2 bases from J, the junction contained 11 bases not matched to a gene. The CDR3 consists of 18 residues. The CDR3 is CASSQDLTGVGFNYGYTF. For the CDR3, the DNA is TGCGCCAGCAGCCAAGATTTGACAGGGGTGGGGTTCAACTATGGCTACACCTTC.

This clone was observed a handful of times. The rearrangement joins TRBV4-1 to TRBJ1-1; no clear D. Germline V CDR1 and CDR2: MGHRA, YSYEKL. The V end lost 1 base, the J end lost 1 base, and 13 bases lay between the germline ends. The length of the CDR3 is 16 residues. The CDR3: CASSQAETEQNTEAFF. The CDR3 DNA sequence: TGCGCCAGCAGCCAAGCCGAAACAGAACAGAACACTGAAGCTTTCTTT.

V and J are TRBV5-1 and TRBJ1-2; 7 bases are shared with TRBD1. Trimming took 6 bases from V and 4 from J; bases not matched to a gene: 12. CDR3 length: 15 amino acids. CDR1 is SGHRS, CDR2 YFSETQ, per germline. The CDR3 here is CASTAVPGGTYGYTF. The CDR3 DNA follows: TGCGCCAGCACCGCTGTCCCAGGGGGAACCTATGGCTACACCTTC.

The chain's CDR3 is CASSLDPGMGEQYF. DNA for the CDR3: TGTGCCAGCAGCTTGGATCCAGGGATGGGGGAGCAGTACTTC. The rearrangement joins TRBV5-4 to TRBJ2-7; maybe TRBD1 (5 bases). The CDR3 contains 14 residues. V lost 0 bases and J 7 bases, leaving 14 bases between the germline ends. Germline V gene sequence: CDR1 SGHNT, CDR2 YYREEE (reference sequence).

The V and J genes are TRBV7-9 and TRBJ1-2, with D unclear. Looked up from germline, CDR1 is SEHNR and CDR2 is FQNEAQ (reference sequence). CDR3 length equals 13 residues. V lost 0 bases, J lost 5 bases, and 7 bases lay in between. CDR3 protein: CASSLALNYGYTF. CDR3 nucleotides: TGTGCCAGCAGCTTAGCGCTGAATTATGGCTACACCTTC.

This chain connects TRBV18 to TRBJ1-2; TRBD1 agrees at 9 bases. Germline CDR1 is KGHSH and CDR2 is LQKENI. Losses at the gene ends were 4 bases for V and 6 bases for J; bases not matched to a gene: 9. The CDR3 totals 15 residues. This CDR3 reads CASSLRTGEGNGYTF. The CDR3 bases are TGTGCCAGCTCACTTCGGACAGGGGAAGGGAATGGCTACACCTTC.

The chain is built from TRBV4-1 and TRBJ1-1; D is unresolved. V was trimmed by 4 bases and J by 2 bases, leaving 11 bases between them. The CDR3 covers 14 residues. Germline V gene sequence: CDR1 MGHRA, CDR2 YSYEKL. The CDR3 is CASSPSRANTEAFF. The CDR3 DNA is TGCGCCAGCAGCCCCTCCCGGGCCAACACTGAAGCTTTCTTT.

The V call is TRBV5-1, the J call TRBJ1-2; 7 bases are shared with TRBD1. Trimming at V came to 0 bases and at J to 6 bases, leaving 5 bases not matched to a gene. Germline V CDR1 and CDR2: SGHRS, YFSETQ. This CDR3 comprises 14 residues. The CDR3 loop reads CASSLGQGTDGYTF. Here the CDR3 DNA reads TGCGCCAGCAGCTTGGGACAGGGAACGGATGGCTACACCTTC. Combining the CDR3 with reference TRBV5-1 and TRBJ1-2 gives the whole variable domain KAGVTQTPRYLIKTRGQQVTLSCSPISGHRSVSWYQQTPGQGLQFLFEYFSETQRNKGNFPGRFSGRQFSNSRSEMNVSTLELGDSALYLCASSLGQGTDGYTFGSGTRLTVV.

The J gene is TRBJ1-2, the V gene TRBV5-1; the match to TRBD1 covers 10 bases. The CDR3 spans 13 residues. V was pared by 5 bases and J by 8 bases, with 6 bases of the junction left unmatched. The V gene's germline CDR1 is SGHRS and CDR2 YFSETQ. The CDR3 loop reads CASSRDRGQGYTF. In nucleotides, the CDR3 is TGCGCCAGCAGTCGCGACAGGGGGCAAGGCTACACCTTC.